These 27 T cell receptor beta chains were all obtained from the same sample, sequenced in a study of CDR3 diversity in severe acne. TCRdb processed the PCR reads anew with MiXCR; each CDR3 protein has one entry. The sample yields approximately 90,000 distinct CDR3 sequences, about half seen once. Sequenced input: blood. Source of these receptors: a male donor with severe acne vulgaris.

This clonotype was detected many times. The chain is built from TRBV29-1 and TRBJ2-3, with D possibly matching TRBD1 (5 bases). This CDR3 is 15 amino acids long. Germline assignment: CDR1 SQVTM and CDR2 ANQGSEA. V gave up 3 bases and J gave up 4 bases, with 17 bases separating them. The CDR3 nucleotides read TGCAGCGTTGATGGCTCCCAGGGCCGGCCAGATACGCAGTATTTT. This encodes CSVDGSQGRPDTQYF.

In DNA, the CDR3 is TGTGCCAGCAGTTTAGCGACAGGGACTGAAGCTTTCTTT. Protein product: CASSLATGTEAFF. The chain uses TRBV12-3 or TRBV12-4 and TRBJ1-1; 7 nucleotides align to TRBD1. The CDR3 contains 13 residues. V shed 0 bases and J 5 bases; nucleotides not matched to a gene: 0.

The table lists this clonotype with many counts. The chain links TRBV28 to TRBJ2-7; a possible D gene is TRBD1 (5 bases). There are 12 residues in the CDR3. The germline V and J ends were trimmed by 5 bases and 5 bases, with 10 bases remaining between them. Germline loops: CDR1 MDHEN, CDR2 SYDVKM. This chain's CDR3 is CASSGHVHEQYF. CDR3 nucleotide sequence: TGTGCCAGCAGTGGACACGTCCACGAGCAGTACTTC.

Details on this clonotype: A junction boundary mismatches the germline segment, possibly from a read error. This chain connects TRBV29-1 to TRBJ2-7; D gene uncertain. Germline V gene lookup returns CDR1 SQVTM and CDR2 ANQGSEA. The length of the CDR3 is 13 residues. The CDR3 region has the DNA TGCAGCGTTTGCAAAGGGATAAGCTACAAGCAGTACTTC. This sequence encodes CSVCKGISYKQYF.

V and J are TRBV12-3 or TRBV12-4 and TRBJ1-2, with TRBD1 matching over 10 bases. The CDR3 contains 19 residues. The CDR3 DNA follows: TGTGCTTGTGGTTTTGGTGTTAAGGGGGGGGGACAGGGGTACTATGGCTACACCTTC. Translation: CACGFGVKGGGQGYYGYTF.

V is TRBV10-3 and J is TRBJ1-5; a possible D gene is TRBD1 (5 bases). This CDR3 has 16 residues. CDR1 ENHRY and CDR2 SYGVKD come from the germline V gene. Trimming shortened V by 2 bases and J by 2 bases, and 13 bases separated the two germline ends. The CDR3 reads CAISEAEGPGNQPQHF. The CDR3 DNA reads as TGTGCCATCAGTGAGGCGGAGGGACCCGGCAATCAGCCCCAGCATTTT.

The J gene is TRBJ2-7, the V gene TRBV7-8; 7 nucleotides agree with TRBD2. V shed 2 bases and J 3 bases; nucleotides not matched to a gene: 4. The CDR3 is 14 amino acids. The V gene's germline CDR1 is SGHVS and CDR2 FQNEAQ. The CDR3, as DNA: TGTGCCAGCAGCTTACCGAGCGGGAACTACGAGCAGTACTTC. This codes for CASSLPSGNYEQYF.

Many counts were recorded for this clonotype. V is TRBV29-1 and J is TRBJ2-1; 10 bases match TRBD2. This CDR3 has 17 residues. V was pared by 3 bases and J by 7 bases, with 15 bases of the junction left unmatched. In germline, CDR1 is SQVTM, CDR2 ANQGSEA. The CDR3 sequence is CSVEAFFIGLADNEQFF. In nucleotides, the CDR3 is TGCAGCGTTGAGGCTTTTTTTATTGGACTAGCGGATAATGAGCAGTTCTTC.

The rearrangement uses TRBV24-1 and TRBJ2-5, with 8 bases aligning to TRBD1. J gave up 4 bases and V 9 bases, and 12 bases lay outside the gene matches. This CDR3 contains 15 residues. Germline lookup yields CDR1 KGHDR and CDR2 SFDVKD. CDR3 DNA sequence: TGTGCCACCGCCCGTTTGGACAGGGTCCGAGAGACCCAGTACTTC. Protein product: CATARLDRVRETQYF.

V is TRBV12-3 or TRBV12-4 and J is TRBJ1-2, with TRBD1 as a possible D gene (5 bases). V lost 1 base and J 3 bases, leaving 9 bases between the germline ends. The CDR3 loop spans 14 amino acids. The CDR3 coding sequence is TGTGCCAGCAGTTTAGGGCAGGGCTACTATGGCTACACCTTC. Its translation is CASSLGQGYYGYTF.

For this clonotype: One junction end disagrees with the germline gene, perhaps due to a read error. This rearrangement joins TRBV10-3 to TRBJ1-6, with TRBD1 as a possible D gene (6 bases). Germline CDR1 is ENHRY and CDR2 is SYGVKD. The CDR3 spans 15 residues. The CDR3 bases are TGTGCCAGCAGTTTATCTGGGACAATGAATTCACCCCTCCACTTT. Protein product: CASSLSGTMNSPLHF.

V gene TRBV20-1 combines with J gene TRBJ2-1, with D uncertain. Germline lookup yields CDR1 DFQATT and CDR2 SNEGSKA (reference sequence). This CDR3 comprises 10 residues. With 8 bases removed from V and 10 bases from J, the gap between germline ends came to 12 bases. CDR3 in DNA: TGCAGTTACTCGATAAGGGAGCAGTTCTTC. It translates to CSYSIREQFF.

V gene TRBV7-2 combines with J gene TRBJ2-2; 8 bases agree with TRBD2. The V and J ends lost 5 bases and 3 bases, in that order; junction bases with no gene match: 11. The CDR3 length is 17 residues. Germline CDR1 reads SGHTA; CDR2 reads FQGNSA. In DNA form, the CDR3 reads TGTGCCAGCAGCCCGGGGGGGAAGCGAGCCTACACCGGGGAGCTGTTTTTT. It codes for CASSPGGKRAYTGELFF.

This clonotype was seen a handful of times. For the CDR3, the DNA is TGTGCCAGTAGCCACAGGGGGCCTGTCACTGAAGCTTTCTTT. It specifies CASSHRGPVTEAFF. The V and J genes are TRBV7-9 and TRBJ1-1; 9 bases are a match to TRBD1. CDR3 size: 14 residues. Germline V lookup: CDR1 SEHNR, CDR2 FQNEAQ (reference sequence). V trimming: 9 bases; J trimming: 4 bases; junction bases outside the gene matches: 9.

Sample share makes this clonotype medium-sized. The rearrangement joins TRBV5-1 to TRBJ2-6; 10 bases line up with TRBD1. The CDR3 is made up of 17 amino acids. Germline V gives CDR1 SGHRS, CDR2 YFSETQ. V dropped 0 bases and J dropped 3; count of bases not matched to a gene: 3. CDR3 nucleotides: TGCGCCAGCAGCTTGGTAGACAGGGGGCTTGGGGCCAACGTCCTGACTTTC. This encodes CASSLVDRGLGANVLTF.

The V and J genes are TRBV29-1 and TRBJ2-1, with 7 bases lining up with TRBD2. V shed 1 base and J 5 bases; nucleotides not matched to a gene: 5. The germline V gene has CDR1 SQVTM and CDR2 ANQGSEA. The CDR3 length is 14 residues. The CDR3 DNA reads TGCAGCGTTGAAGGCGGGAGAGTAAACAATGAGCAGTTCTTC. Its protein product is CSVEGGRVNNEQFF.

This clonotype was seen ten or more times. The chain carries TRBV7-9 and TRBJ1-2; 8 bases are shared with TRBD1. CDR1 is SEHNR, CDR2 FQNEAQ, per germline (reference sequence). The CDR3 runs to 13 residues. Trimming at V came to 4 bases and at J to 5 bases, leaving 3 bases not matched to a gene. The CDR3 region is CASSSDREYGYTF. CDR3 nucleotides: TGTGCCAGCAGCTCGGACAGGGAATATGGCTACACCTTC.

This clonotype was counted many times. The CDR3 sequence is CASSGPQGTSNQPQHF. CDR3 sequence (DNA): TGCGCCAGCAGTGGACCCCAAGGGACCAGCAATCAGCCCCAGCATTTT. The chain links TRBV10-2 to TRBJ1-5; maybe TRBD1 (5 bases). CDR3 size: 16 residues. CDR1 WSHSY and CDR2 SAAADI come from the germline V gene. The ends were cut back, 4 bases at V and 1 base at J, with 14 bases in the middle.

This clonotype came up many times. The chain combines TRBV28 with TRBJ2-3; tentative D call: TRBD2 (5 bases). V was cut by 3 bases and J by 1 base, with 8 bases left in between. The CDR3 consists of 14 residues. Germline V gene lookup returns CDR1 MDHEN and CDR2 SYDVKM. CDR3 protein: CASSFRRGTDTQYF. The CDR3 region has the DNA TGTGCCAGCAGTTTTCGGCGGGGCACAGATACGCAGTATTTT.

This clonotype was recorded a few times. The rearrangement uses TRBV20-1 and TRBJ2-4, with D tentatively TRBD2 (7 bases). The germline V and J ends were trimmed by 2 bases and 10 bases, with 15 bases remaining between them. The CDR3 contains 13 residues. Germline V lookup: CDR1 DFQATT, CDR2 SNEGSKA (reference sequence). The CDR3 region is CSARTQGGGIQYF. DNA of the CDR3: TGCAGTGCTAGAACACAGGGAGGGGGGATTCAGTACTTC.

There are a few counts of this clonotype. The V and J genes are TRBV28 and TRBJ1-5, with 7 bases identical to TRBD1. The V gene end was trimmed by 4 bases and the J gene end by 5 bases; junction bases not matched to a gene: 11. Germline CDR1 is MDHEN and CDR2 is SYDVKM. The CDR3 runs 16 residues. The CDR3 coding sequence is TGTGCCAGCAGTTCGTTCGGGACAGCCCTAGATCAGCCCCAGCATTTT. It specifies CASSSFGTALDQPQHF.

This clonotype was detected a few times. The chain combines TRBV28 with TRBJ2-3, with D perhaps TRBD2 (5 bases). The germline gives CDR1 MDHEN, CDR2 SYDVKM. V dropped 3 bases and J dropped 0 bases, with 13 bases sitting between them. CDR3 length: 16 amino acids. CDR3 sequence reads: CASSLGIATSTDTQYF. The CDR3 coding sequence is TGTGCCAGCAGTTTGGGTATAGCGACTAGCACAGATACGCAGTATTTT.

As regards this clonotype: A much larger clone sits a single nucleotide away, making a read error possible. Given the absence of the conserved phenylalanine or tryptophan at the CDR3 end, a read error is likely. The genes are TRBV10-3 and TRBJ2-2, with 7 bases matching TRBD1. Germline V lookup: CDR1 ENHRY, CDR2 SYGVKD. Losses at the gene ends were 0 bases for V and 1 base for J; bases not matched to a gene: 2. The CDR3 has 16 residues. CDR3: CAISESWTGNTGELFY. CDR3 bases: TGTGCCATCAGTGAGTCATGGACAGGGAACACCGGGGAGCTGTTTTAT.

With regard to this clonotype: Just one base apart from a much larger clone, this may be a read error. V usage is TRBV5-4 and J usage is TRBJ2-5; 9 nucleotides align to TRBD1. The DNA end is a closer match to TRBJ2-7, so the J assignment may be wrong. Germline CDR1 reads SGHNT; CDR2 reads YYREEE (reference sequence). This CDR3 is built from 14 residues. The CDR3 reads CASSEGQGTYEQYF. The CDR3 region has the DNA TGTGCCAGCAGCGAGGGACAGGGCACCTACGAGCAGTACTTC.

As concerns this clonotype: No conserved phenylalanine or tryptophan is present at the end of the CDR3, so a read error is the likely explanation. The V gene is TRBV5-1, the J gene TRBJ2-5, with D possibly being TRBD1 or TRBD2 (5 bases each). This CDR3 spans 13 amino acids. V was clipped by 2 bases and J by 3 bases, with 8 bases between them. Germline V gene sequence: CDR1 SGHRS, CDR2 YFSETQ. The chain's CDR3 is CASSFGGEETQYH. DNA for the CDR3: TGCGCCAGCAGCTTTGGGGGAGAAGAGACCCAGTACCAT.

The chain couples TRBV24-1 to TRBJ2-5; D may be TRBD1 (5 bases). The germline CDR1 and CDR2 sequences are KGHDR and SFDVKD. Trimming removed 1 base from V and 5 bases from J, with 16 bases in between. CDR3 size: 16 residues. CDR3 sequence (DNA): TGTGCCACCAGTGATTTTGGACGCCTGGACACGGAGACCCAGTACTTC. This codes for CATSDFGRLDTETQYF.

In its sample, this clonotype was seen many times. The rearrangement uses TRBV12-3 or TRBV12-4 and TRBJ2-7; TRBD1 matches at 10 bases. The CDR3 spans 15 residues. The trim removed 5 bases at V and 4 bases at J, leaving 8 bases unmatched. The CDR3 coding sequence is TGTGCCAGCAGTCCACGACAGGGGGCGCGATACGAGCAGTACTTC. Its protein is CASSPRQGARYEQYF.